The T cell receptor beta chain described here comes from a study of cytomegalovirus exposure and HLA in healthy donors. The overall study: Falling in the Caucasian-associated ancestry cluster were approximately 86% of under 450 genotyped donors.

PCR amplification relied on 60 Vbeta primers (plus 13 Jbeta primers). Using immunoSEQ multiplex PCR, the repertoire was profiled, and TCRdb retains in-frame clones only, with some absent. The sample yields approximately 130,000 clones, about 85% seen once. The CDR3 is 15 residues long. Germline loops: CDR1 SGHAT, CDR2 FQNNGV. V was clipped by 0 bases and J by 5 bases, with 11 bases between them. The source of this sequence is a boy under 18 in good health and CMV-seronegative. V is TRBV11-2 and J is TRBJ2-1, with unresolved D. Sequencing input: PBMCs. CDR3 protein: CASSLDNGSDNEQFF. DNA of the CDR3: TGTGCCAGCAGCTTAGATAACGGGTCTGACAATGAGCAGTTCTTC.